One and the same sample provided the 26 T cell receptor beta chains below, sequenced in a study of T cells after yellow fever vaccination. TCRdb ran MiXCR on the 5' RACE reads and lists one entry per CDR3 protein. The sample includes about 260,000 distinct CDR3 sequences, about 3.7% of them seen just once. This material consisted of PBMCs, taken 15 days after the yellow fever booster vaccination. The receptors come from a man aged 18 to 30 who received the YFV17D yellow fever vaccine.

This clonotype came up many times. The chain combines TRBV2 with TRBJ2-5; tentatively, D is TRBD2 (6 bases). The CDR3 loop spans 14 amino acids. V shed 7 bases and J shed 2 bases, with 14 bases lying between them. Germline V gene lookup returns CDR1 SNHLY and CDR2 FYNNEI. CDR3: CASTAGTPQETQYF. The CDR3 DNA reads TGTGCCAGCACGGCCGGGACTCCACAAGAGACCCAGTACTTC.

This clonotype was seen repeatedly, ten times or more. The rearrangement uses TRBV19 and TRBJ1-5; tentatively, D is TRBD1 (6 bases). The length of the CDR3 is 14 residues. The V gene's germline CDR1 is LNHDA and CDR2 SQIVND (reference sequence). The V end lost 7 bases, the J end lost 4 bases, and 14 bases lay between the germline ends. As DNA, the CDR3 is TGTGCCAGTAACCCTAACAGGGTGAATCAGCCCCAGCATTTT. This encodes CASNPNRVNQPQHF.

This clonotype appeared many times. This sequence joins TRBV6-4 and TRBJ2-3; D call uncertain. The CDR3 is 15 amino acids. Germline V gene lookup returns CDR1 MRHNA and CDR2 SNTAGT. The V and J ends lost 4 bases and 5 bases respectively, with 16 bases between them. In DNA form, the CDR3 reads TGTGCCAGCAGTGTTGCTGTTGGCGGCGAAGATACGCAGTATTTT. Amino acid sequence: CASSVAVGGEDTQYF.

The table lists this clonotype with many counts. The V and J genes are TRBV5-6 and TRBJ1-4, with D uncertain. The germline CDR1 and CDR2 sequences are SGHDT and YYEEEE. Trimming cost V 1 base and J 6 bases, with 10 bases left between them. The CDR3 is 14 residues long. The DNA of the CDR3 is TGTGCCAGCAGCTTGTACGGGTGGGATGAAAAACTGTTTTTT. Its protein is CASSLYGWDEKLFF.

As regards this clonotype: Possible read error: a much larger clone is one base away. The chain links TRBV5-6 to TRBJ2-7; no clear D gene. The ends were cut back, 4 bases at V and 6 bases at J, with 11 bases in the middle. The CDR3 is made up of 12 amino acids. Germline V lookup: CDR1 SGHDT, CDR2 YYEEEE. CDR3 DNA: TGTGCCAGCAGCCTAGATGAGTTCGAGCAGTACGTC. It yields the protein CASSLDEFEQYV.

This clonotype has at least ten counts. The chain employs TRBV20-1 and TRBJ2-7, with D tentatively TRBD1 or TRBD2 (6 bases each). V lost 0 bases and J 2 bases, leaving 14 bases between the germline ends. This CDR3 has 15 residues. The V gene's germline CDR1 is DFQATT and CDR2 SNEGSKA (reference sequence). CDR3 nucleotides: TGCAGTGCTAGAGATCGCCGGAGGGGGGCCTACGAGCAGTACTTC. Protein product: CSARDRRRGAYEQYF.

This clonotype showed up many times. CDR3 sequence (DNA): TGCAGTGCTAGAGGGGGAGGGGGCTATAGTGGCTACACCTTC. Translated, it gives CSARGGGGYSGYTF. The J gene is TRBJ1-2, the V gene TRBV20-1; 7 bases line up with TRBD1. This CDR3 has 14 residues. V gave up 1 base and J gave up 7 bases; unmatched junction bases: 9. CDR1 and CDR2 from the germline V gene are DFQATT and SNEGSKA (reference sequence).

This clonotype was counted at least ten times. The V and J genes are TRBV5-1 and TRBJ1-1; tentative D call: TRBD1 (5 bases). CDR3 size: 14 residues. Trimming removed 5 bases at V and 4 bases at J, with 15 bases between. The germline gives CDR1 SGHRS, CDR2 YFSETQ. Written as DNA, the CDR3 is TGCGCCAGCAGGATAGCCGGGACGGGCACTGAAGCTTTCTTT. Translation: CASRIAGTGTEAFF.

This clonotype has ten or more counts. The chain carries TRBV5-1 and TRBJ2-7; the D gene is possibly TRBD2 (5 bases). From germline, CDR1 is SGHRS and CDR2 YFSETQ. V lost 4 bases, J lost 3 bases, and 14 bases lay in between. The CDR3 spans 14 residues. The CDR3 spells CASSPTPGSYEQYF. The DNA of the CDR3 is TGCGCCAGCAGCCCGACGCCGGGAAGCTACGAGCAGTACTTC.

V and J are TRBV4-1 and TRBJ2-1, with D uncertain. Germline values: CDR1 MGHRA, CDR2 YSYEKL. V lost 4 bases, J lost 5 bases, and 15 bases lay in between. This CDR3 is built from 15 residues. CDR3 protein: CASSRLVLSDNEQFF. The CDR3 bases are TGCGCCAGCAGCCGTCTAGTGCTCTCGGACAATGAGCAGTTCTTC.

The rearrangement uses TRBV4-2 and TRBJ1-5, with 7 bases matching TRBD1. The CDR3 contains 17 residues. Trimming took 4 bases from V and 2 from J; bases not matched to a gene: 11. CDR1 LGHNA and CDR2 YNFKEQ come from the germline V gene. CDR3: CASSLYEGARGNQPQHF. CDR3 in DNA: TGTGCCAGCAGCCTCTATGAGGGGGCGCGGGGCAATCAGCCCCAGCATTTT.

This clonotype was recorded many times. The J gene is TRBJ2-7, the V gene TRBV28; no clear D. Germline V gives CDR1 MDHEN, CDR2 SYDVKM. The CDR3 covers 13 residues. The V end lost 2 bases, the J end lost 3 bases, and 8 bases lay between the germline ends. CDR3 residues: CASSLDGNYEQYV. CDR3 DNA sequence: TGTGCCAGCAGTTTAGACGGAAACTACGAGCAGTACGTC.

This clonotype has ten or more counts. V gene TRBV11-1 combines with J gene TRBJ2-5; 11 bases agree with TRBD2. Trimming took 3 bases from V and 5 from J; bases not matched to a gene: 5. CDR3 length: 15 amino acids. The germline V gene encodes CDR1 SGHAT and CDR2 FQDESV (reference sequence). CDR3 in amino acids: CASSFGTSGLETQYF. The DNA for the CDR3 is TGTGCCAGCAGCTTTGGGACTAGCGGACTGGAGACCCAGTACTTC.

This clonotype was recorded at least ten times. The chain is built from TRBV18 and TRBJ1-1, with 7 bases lining up with TRBD1. J was trimmed by 3 bases and V by 3 bases; bases with no gene match: 7. CDR1 is KGHSH, CDR2 LQKENI, per germline. This CDR3 spans 15 amino acids. The CDR3 nucleotides are TGTGCCAGCTCACCCACCATTGACAGGGACACTGAAGCTTTCTTT. Its translation is CASSPTIDRDTEAFF.

There are many counts of this clonotype. Written as DNA, the CDR3 is TGTGCCAGCGGGGGACACGTCCTGAACACTGAAGCTTTCTTT. Translation: CASGGHVLNTEAFF. This rearrangement joins TRBV12-3 or TRBV12-4 to TRBJ1-1; D perhaps matches TRBD1 (6 bases). V shed 8 bases and J shed 0 bases, with 13 bases lying between them. The CDR3 runs to 14 residues.

This clonotype was counted ten times or more. The chain links TRBV5-6 to TRBJ1-5, with unresolved D. The CDR3 length is 15 residues. Germline assignment: CDR1 SGHDT and CDR2 YYEEEE. Trimming stripped 5 bases from V and 1 base from J, with 13 bases between. CDR3 protein: CASSKTSGSNQPQHF. CDR3 bases: TGTGCCAGCAGTAAGACCTCTGGAAGCAATCAGCCCCAGCATTTT.

This clonotype was picked up many times. J is TRBJ2-7 and V is TRBV18, with unresolved D. CDR3 size: 13 residues. The germline V gene has CDR1 KGHSH and CDR2 LQKENI. The V end was cut by 2 bases, the J end by 3 bases, with 8 bases between. As DNA, the CDR3 is TGTGCCAGCTCACCAAGACCTCTCTACGAGCAGTACTTC. This gives the protein CASSPRPLYEQYF.

This clonotype has a count of ten or more. The rearrangement uses TRBV19 and TRBJ2-4; D is unresolved. In germline, CDR1 is LNHDA, CDR2 SQIVND (reference sequence). The CDR3 covers 16 residues. Trimming took off 2 bases at V and 2 bases at J, with 13 bases between the two ends. The CDR3, as DNA: TGTGCCAGTAGTATAAAGGGTTCTCAAACCAAAAACATTCAGTACTTC. It specifies CASSIKGSQTKNIQYF.

The chain carries TRBV5-6 and TRBJ2-1, with D unresolved. The germline V gene has CDR1 SGHDT and CDR2 YYEEEE. Trimming stripped 4 bases from V and 6 bases from J, with 14 bases between. This CDR3 has 14 residues. The CDR3 loop reads CASSQKTVSNEQFF. The CDR3 DNA reads as TGTGCCAGCAGCCAAAAAACAGTATCCAATGAGCAGTTCTTC. The full variable domain, in which reference TRBV5-6 and TRBJ2-1 provide the parts outside the CDR3, is DAGVTQSPTHLIKTRGQQVTLRCSPKSGHDTVSWYQQALGQGPQFIFQYYEEEERQRGNFPDRFSGHQFPNYSSELNVNALLLGDSALYLCASSQKTVSNEQFFGPGTRLTVL.

In its sample, this clonotype was seen many times. J is TRBJ2-3 and V is TRBV12-3 or TRBV12-4; D is tentatively TRBD1 or TRBD2 (5 bases each). There are 16 residues in the CDR3. Trimming removed 5 bases at V and 3 bases at J, with 18 bases between. The CDR3 here is CASSAEPGRTTDTQYF. The CDR3 coding sequence is TGTGCCAGCAGTGCGGAACCGGGACGGACAACAGATACGCAGTATTTT.

This clonotype occurred a few times. This chain uses TRBV20-1 with TRBJ1-1; D uncertain. V dropped 1 base and J dropped 0 bases, with 6 bases sitting between them. In germline, CDR1 is DFQATT, CDR2 SNEGSKA (reference sequence). This CDR3 has 13 amino acids. The CDR3 nucleotides read TGCAGTGCTAGAGGGGTGTTGAACACTGAAGCTTTCTTT. Protein sequence: CSARGVLNTEAFF.

This clonotype was picked up many times. This chain joins TRBV4-3 and TRBJ2-3; the D is unclear. The germline CDR1 and CDR2 sequences are LGHNA and YSLEER. This CDR3 is 15 amino acids long. V lost 4 bases and J lost 0, with 11 bases in between. The CDR3 region is CASSLNQASTDTQYF. CDR3 nucleotide sequence: TGCGCCAGCAGCCTAAACCAGGCTAGCACAGATACGCAGTATTTT.

This clonotype was counted many times. This chain uses TRBV7-9 with TRBJ2-7; D gene uncertain. Germline-derived CDR1 and CDR2 are SEHNR and FQNEAQ (reference sequence). The CDR3 is 14 amino acids. V was pared by 1 base and J by 3 bases, with 10 bases between. The CDR3 DNA is TGTGCCAGCAGCTTAGAGGACGGAGTCTACGAGCAGTACTTC. It yields the protein CASSLEDGVYEQYF.

This clonotype has a count of ten or more. The V gene is TRBV11-2, the J gene TRBJ2-5; 12 nucleotides align to TRBD2. Germline assignment: CDR1 SGHAT and CDR2 FQNNGV. Trimming removed 6 bases from V and 2 bases from J; junction bases left unmatched: 7. The CDR3 is 16 amino acids. The CDR3 bases are TGTGCCAGCAGTCTTACCGGACTAGCGGGGCAAGAGACCCAGTACTTC. As protein: CASSLTGLAGQETQYF.

This clonotype was detected many times. The CDR3 loop reads CSARDRRGAYNEQFF. CDR3 in DNA: TGCAGTGCTAGAGATCGGCGGGGAGCCTACAATGAGCAGTTCTTC. This rearrangement joins TRBV20-1 to TRBJ2-1; possible D gene TRBD2, 6 bases. The germline V and J ends were trimmed by 0 bases and 2 bases, with 11 bases remaining between them. Germline CDR1 DFQATT, CDR2 SNEGSKA (reference sequence). The length of the CDR3 is 15 residues.

This clonotype was detected ten times or more. The chain uses TRBV5-1 and TRBJ2-7; 9 nucleotides align to TRBD1. CDR3 size: 14 residues. Germline CDR1 reads SGHRS; CDR2 reads YFSETQ. V trimming: 4 bases; J trimming: 4 bases; junction bases outside the gene matches: 6. In DNA form, the CDR3 reads TGCGCCAGCAGCCTCGGGACAGGGAAATACGAGCAGTACTTC. Protein sequence: CASSLGTGKYEQYF.